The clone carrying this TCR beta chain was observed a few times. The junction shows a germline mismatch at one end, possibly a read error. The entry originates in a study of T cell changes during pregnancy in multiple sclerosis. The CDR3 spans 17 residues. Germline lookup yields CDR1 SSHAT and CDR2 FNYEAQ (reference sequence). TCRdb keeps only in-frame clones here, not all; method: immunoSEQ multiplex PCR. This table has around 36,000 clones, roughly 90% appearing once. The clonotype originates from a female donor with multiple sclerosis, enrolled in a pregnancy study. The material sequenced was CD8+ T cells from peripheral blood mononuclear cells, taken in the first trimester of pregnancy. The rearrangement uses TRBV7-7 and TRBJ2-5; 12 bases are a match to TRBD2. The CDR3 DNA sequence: TGTGCTAGCAGCTTATCTAGCGGGGGGGCCGGGGGAGAGACCCAGTACTTC. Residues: CASSLSSGGAGGETQYF.